This T cell receptor beta chain comes out of a study of human T cells and chemical hapten exposure. For the study at large: Skin on the upper inner arm, approximately 2 cm by approximately 2 cm in size, was sensitized with 2% DPC. Mostly female patients had alopecia areata, totalis or universalis.

At least ten counts were recorded for this clonotype. Indicated time point: pre-sensitization, week 0. The treatment: therapeutic diphenylcyclopropenone sensitization with weekly scalp DPC. At every patch-test visit, blood was drawn before the patch test was applied. TCRdb re-analysed the RACE reads in MiXCR, keeping a single row per CDR3 protein. The sample holds around 42,000 distinct CDR3 sequences; 9.5% to 15% are singletons and the top ten take approximately 5.3%. Sample: whole blood, taken in connection with sensitization to the hapten diphenylcyclopropenone (DPC). This receptor was taken from a woman younger than 45 with alopecia areata. Some clones in this sample may be carry-over from other donors' samples.

CDR3 DNA: TGCAGTGCTAGTGACAGAGTCTACTACGAGCAGTACTTC. Amino acid sequence: CSASDRVYYEQYF. The chain is built from TRBV20-1 and TRBJ2-7; TRBD1 might be the D (5 bases). CDR1 is DFQATT and CDR2 is SNEGSKA in the germline V gene (reference sequence). Trimming shortened V by 3 bases and J by 3 bases, and 12 bases separated the two germline ends. This CDR3 is built from 13 residues.